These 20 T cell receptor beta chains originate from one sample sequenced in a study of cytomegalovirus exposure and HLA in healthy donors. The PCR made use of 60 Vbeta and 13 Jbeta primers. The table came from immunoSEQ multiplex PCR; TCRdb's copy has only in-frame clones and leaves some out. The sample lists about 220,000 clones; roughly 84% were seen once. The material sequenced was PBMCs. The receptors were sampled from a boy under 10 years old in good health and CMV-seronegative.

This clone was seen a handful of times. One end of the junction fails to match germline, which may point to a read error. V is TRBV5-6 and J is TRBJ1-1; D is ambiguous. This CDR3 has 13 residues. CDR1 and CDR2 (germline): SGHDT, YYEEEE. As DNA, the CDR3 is TGTGCCAGCAGTTTAGACACTTACACTGAAGCTTTTTTT. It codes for CASSLDTYTEAFF.

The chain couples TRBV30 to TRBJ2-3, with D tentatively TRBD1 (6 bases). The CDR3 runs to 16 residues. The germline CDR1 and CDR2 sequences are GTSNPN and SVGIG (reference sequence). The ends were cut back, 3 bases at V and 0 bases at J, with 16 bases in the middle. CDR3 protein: CAWSRGVVPSTDTQYF. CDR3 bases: TGTGCCTGGAGCAGGGGTGTGGTCCCTAGCACAGATACGCAGTATTTT.

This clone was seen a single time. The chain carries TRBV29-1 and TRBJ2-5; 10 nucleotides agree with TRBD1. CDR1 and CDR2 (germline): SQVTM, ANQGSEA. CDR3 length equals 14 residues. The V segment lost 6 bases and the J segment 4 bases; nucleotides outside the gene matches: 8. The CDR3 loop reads CSVARQGAGETQYF. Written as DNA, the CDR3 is TGCAGCGTCGCCAGACAGGGGGCAGGAGAGACCCAGTACTTC.

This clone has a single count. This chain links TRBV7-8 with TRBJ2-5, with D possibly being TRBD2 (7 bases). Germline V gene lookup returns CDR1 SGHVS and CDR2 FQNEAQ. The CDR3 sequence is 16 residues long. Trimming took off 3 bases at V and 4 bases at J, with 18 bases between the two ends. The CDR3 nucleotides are TGTGCCAGCAGCTTCCGTGGGGTCCGGGGGGCAGAGACCCAGTACTTC. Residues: CASSFRGVRGAETQYF.

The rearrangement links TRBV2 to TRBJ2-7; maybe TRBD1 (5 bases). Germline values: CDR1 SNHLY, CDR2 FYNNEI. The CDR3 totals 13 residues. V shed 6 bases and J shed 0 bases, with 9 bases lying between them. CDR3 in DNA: TGTGCCAGCAGCGACAGCGACTCCTACGAGCAGTACTTC. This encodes CASSDSDSYEQYF.

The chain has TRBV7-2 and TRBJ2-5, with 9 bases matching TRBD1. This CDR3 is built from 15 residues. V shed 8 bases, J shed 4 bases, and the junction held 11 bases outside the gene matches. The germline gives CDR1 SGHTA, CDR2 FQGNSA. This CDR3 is CASGGTGTKGETQYF. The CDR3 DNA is TGTGCCAGCGGGGGGACAGGGACAAAAGGAGAGACCCAGTACTTC.

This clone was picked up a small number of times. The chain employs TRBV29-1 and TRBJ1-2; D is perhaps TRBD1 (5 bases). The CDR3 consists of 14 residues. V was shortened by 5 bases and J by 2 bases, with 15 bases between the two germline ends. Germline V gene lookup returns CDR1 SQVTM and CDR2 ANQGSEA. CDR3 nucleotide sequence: TGCAGCGTTCGAGCAGGTACAGGAAACTATGGCTACACCTTC. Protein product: CSVRAGTGNYGYTF.

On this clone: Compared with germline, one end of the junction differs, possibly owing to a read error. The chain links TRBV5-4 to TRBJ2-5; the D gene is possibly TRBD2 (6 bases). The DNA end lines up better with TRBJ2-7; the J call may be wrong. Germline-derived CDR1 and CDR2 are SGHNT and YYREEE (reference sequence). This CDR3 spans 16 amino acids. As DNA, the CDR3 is TGTGCCAGCAGCCCGCTCACGGGACTGCAGTCCTCCGAGCAGTACTTC. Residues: CASSPLTGLQSSEQYF.

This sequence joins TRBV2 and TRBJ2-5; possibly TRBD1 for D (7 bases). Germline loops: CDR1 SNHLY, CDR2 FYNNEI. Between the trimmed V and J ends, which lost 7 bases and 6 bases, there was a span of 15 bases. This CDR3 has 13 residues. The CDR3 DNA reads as TGTGCCAGCACGCAGGGGGGCAGCCAGACCCAGTACTTC. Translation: CASTQGGSQTQYF. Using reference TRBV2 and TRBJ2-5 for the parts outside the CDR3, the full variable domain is EPEVTQTPSHQVTQMGQEVILRCVPISNHLYFYWYRQILGQKVEFLVSFYNNEISEKSEIFDDQFSVERPDGSNFTLKIRSTKLEDSAMYFCASTQGGSQTQYFGPGTRLLVL.

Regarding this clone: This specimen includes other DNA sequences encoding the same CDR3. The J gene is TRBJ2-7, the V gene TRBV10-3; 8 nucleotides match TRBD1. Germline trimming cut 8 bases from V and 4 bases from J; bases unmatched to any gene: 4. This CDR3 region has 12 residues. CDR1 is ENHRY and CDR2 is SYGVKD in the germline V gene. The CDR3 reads CAISTGGYEQYF. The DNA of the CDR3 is TGTGCCATCTCTACAGGGGGTTACGAGCAGTACTTC.

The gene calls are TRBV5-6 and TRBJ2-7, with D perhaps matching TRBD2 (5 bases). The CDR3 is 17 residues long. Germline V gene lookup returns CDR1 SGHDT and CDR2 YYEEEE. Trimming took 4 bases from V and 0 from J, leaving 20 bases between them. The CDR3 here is CASSKLRGPRGSYEQYF. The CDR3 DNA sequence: TGTGCCAGCAGCAAGCTACGAGGACCACGGGGCTCCTACGAGCAGTACTTC.

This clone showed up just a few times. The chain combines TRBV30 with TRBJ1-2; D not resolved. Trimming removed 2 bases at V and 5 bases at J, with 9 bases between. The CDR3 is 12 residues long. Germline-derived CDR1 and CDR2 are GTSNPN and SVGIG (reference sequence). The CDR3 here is CAWSPEKYGYTF. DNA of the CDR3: TGTGCCTGGAGTCCGGAGAAATATGGCTACACCTTC.

The CDR3 region is CASSQRDQPQHF. CDR3 in DNA: TGTGCCAGCTCACAGAGAGATCAGCCCCAGCATTTT. The rearrangement joins TRBV18 to TRBJ1-5; D unresolved. The CDR3 has 12 residues. Trimming cost V 4 bases and J 5 bases, with 6 bases left between them. Germline V gene data show CDR1 as KGHSH and CDR2 as LQKENI.

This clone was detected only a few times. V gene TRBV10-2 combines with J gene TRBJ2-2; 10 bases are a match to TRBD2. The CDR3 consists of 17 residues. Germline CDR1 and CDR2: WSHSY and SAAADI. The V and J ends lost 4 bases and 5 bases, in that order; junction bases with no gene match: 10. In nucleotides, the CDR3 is TGCGCCAGCAGTGCCACAGCGGGGGGGCCGAGAACCGGGGAGCTGTTTTTT. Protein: CASSATAGGPRTGELFF.

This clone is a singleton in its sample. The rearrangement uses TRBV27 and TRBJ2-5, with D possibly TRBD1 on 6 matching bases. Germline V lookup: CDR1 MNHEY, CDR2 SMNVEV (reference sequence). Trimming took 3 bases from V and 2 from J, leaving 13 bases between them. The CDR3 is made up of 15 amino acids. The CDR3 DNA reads TGTGCCAGCAGTTTTTATCGTGACAGGCAAGAGACCCAGTACTTC. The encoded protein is CASSFYRDRQETQYF.

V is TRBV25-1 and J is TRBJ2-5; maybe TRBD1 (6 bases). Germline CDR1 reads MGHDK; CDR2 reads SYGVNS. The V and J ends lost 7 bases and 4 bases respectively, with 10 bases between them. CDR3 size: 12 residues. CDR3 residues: CASTQGGETQYF. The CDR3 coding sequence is TGTGCCAGCACCCAAGGGGGAGAGACCCAGTACTTC.

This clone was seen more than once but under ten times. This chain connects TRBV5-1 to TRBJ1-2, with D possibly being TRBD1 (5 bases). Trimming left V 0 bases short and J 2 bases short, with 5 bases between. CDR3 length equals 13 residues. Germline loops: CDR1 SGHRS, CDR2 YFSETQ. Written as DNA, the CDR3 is TGCGCCAGCAGCTTGGGACAGAACTATGGCTACACCTTC. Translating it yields CASSLGQNYGYTF.

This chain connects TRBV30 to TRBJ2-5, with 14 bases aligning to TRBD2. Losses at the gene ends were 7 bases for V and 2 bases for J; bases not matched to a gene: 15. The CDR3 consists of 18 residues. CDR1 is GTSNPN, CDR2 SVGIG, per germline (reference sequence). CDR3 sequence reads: CASRYGTSGGDSQETQYF. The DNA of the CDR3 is TGTGCCTCGAGATACGGGACTAGCGGGGGAGACTCGCAAGAGACCCAGTACTTC.

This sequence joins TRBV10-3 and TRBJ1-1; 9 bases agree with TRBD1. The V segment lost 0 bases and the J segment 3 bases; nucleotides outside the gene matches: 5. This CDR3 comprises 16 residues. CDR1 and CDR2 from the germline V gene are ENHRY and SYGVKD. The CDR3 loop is CAISESEGTGHTEAFF. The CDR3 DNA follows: TGTGCCATCAGTGAGTCAGAAGGGACAGGGCACACTGAAGCTTTCTTT.

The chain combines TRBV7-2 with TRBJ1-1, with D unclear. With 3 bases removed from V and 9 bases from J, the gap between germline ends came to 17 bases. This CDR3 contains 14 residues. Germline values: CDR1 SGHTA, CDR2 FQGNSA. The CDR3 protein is CASSFLAGFNQAFF. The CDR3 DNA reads TGTGCCAGCAGCTTTTTGGCGGGGTTTAATCAAGCTTTCTTT.